The T cell receptor beta chain described here comes from a study of long-term antiretroviral therapy in people with HIV. In germline, CDR1 is SGHNT, CDR2 YYREEE (reference sequence). The CDR3 consists of 15 residues. V dropped 0 bases and J dropped 6 bases, with 13 bases sitting between them. The run of the v3.0 immunoSEQ assay was at survey level. Sequenced by immunoSEQ multiplex PCR; TCRdb stores in-frame clones only, minus some. This table has 25,000 to 35,000 clones, roughly 97% appearing once. The chain employs TRBV5-4 and TRBJ2-1, with a weak D call TRBD2 (6 bases). Sequenced here: unsorted PBMCs, sampled 6.9 years after starting antiretroviral therapy. The receptor was isolated from a man between 25 and 39 years old with HIV. CDR3: CASSLDRGTSNEQFF. CDR3 DNA sequence: TGTGCCAGCAGCTTGGATCGCGGGACGAGCAATGAGCAGTTCTTC.